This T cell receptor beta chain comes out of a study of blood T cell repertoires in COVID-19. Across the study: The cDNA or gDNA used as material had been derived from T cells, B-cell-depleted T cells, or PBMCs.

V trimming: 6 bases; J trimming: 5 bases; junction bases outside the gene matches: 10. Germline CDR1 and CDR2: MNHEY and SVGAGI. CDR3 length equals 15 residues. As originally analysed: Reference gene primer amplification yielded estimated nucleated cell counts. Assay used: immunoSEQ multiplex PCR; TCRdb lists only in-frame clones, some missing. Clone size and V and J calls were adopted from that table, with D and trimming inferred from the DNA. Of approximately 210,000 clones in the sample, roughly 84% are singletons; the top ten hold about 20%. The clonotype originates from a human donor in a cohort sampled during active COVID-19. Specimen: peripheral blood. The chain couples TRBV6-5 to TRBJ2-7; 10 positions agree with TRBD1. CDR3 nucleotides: TGTGCCAGCAGACCCTCCGGGACAGGGGCCCACGAGCAGTACTTC. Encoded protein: CASRPSGTGAHEQYF.